Following are 2 T cell receptor beta chains from one sample sequenced in a study of T cell changes during pregnancy in multiple sclerosis. Sequenced by immunoSEQ multiplex PCR; TCRdb stores in-frame clones only, minus some. The profile shows about 84,000 clones, approximately 94% of them singletons. Here the sequenced sample was peripheral blood, taken in the third trimester of pregnancy. The receptors originated from a female donor with multiple sclerosis, enrolled in a pregnancy study.

The chain carries TRBV15 and TRBJ1-1; unclear D gene. This CDR3 comprises 14 residues. The V gene's germline CDR1 is LNHNV and CDR2 YYDKDF (reference sequence). Trimming cost V 5 bases and J 1 base, with 11 bases left between them. For the CDR3, the DNA is TGTGCCACCAGCCTGGGCCACACGAACACTGAAGCTTTCTTT. Translated: CATSLGHTNTEAFF.

The chain has TRBV27 and TRBJ1-3, with TRBD1 identical over 7 bases. With V trimmed by 5 bases and J by 5 bases, 6 bases remained unmatched. CDR1 is MNHEY, CDR2 SMNVEV, per germline (reference sequence). CDR3 length: 14 residues. DNA of the CDR3: TGTGCCAGCAGTCGACAGGGAGACAGAAACACCATATATTTT. It specifies CASSRQGDRNTIYF.